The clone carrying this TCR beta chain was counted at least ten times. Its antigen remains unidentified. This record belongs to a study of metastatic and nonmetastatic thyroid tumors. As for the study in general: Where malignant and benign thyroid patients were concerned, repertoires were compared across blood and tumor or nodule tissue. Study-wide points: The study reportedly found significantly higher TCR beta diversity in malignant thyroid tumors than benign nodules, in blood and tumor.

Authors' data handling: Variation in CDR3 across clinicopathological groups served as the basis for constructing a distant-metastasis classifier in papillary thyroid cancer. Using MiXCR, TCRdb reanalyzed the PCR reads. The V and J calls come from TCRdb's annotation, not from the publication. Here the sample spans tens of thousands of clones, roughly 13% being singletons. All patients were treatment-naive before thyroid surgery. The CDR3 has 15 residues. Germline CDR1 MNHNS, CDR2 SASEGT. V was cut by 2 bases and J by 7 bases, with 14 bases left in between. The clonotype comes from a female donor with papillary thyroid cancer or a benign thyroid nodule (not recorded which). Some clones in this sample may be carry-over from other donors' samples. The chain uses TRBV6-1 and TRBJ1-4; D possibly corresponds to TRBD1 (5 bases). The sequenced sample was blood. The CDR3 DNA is TGTGCCAGCAGTGAAAGGGGCAGCCCAGCTGAAAAACTGTTTTTT. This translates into CASSERGSPAEKLFF.